The TCR beta chain described here comes from a study of shared clonotypes between healthy human individuals. Comment on this clone: Its antigen remains unknown.

Investigators divided CD4+ cells into CD45RA+ naive and CD45RA-negative memory subsets. Study-wide results and limits: Memory subsets had estimated richness that was generally smaller than that of naive subsets. Lower generation probabilities were found for non-shared clonotypes than for those shared by all four donors.

On sorted subsets, replicate PCRs used about 200 ng DNA, or about 33,000 T cell genomes. The protocol was immunoSEQ multiplex PCR, while the TCRdb copy is restricted to in-frame clones and leaves out a portion. The sample records about 1 million clones, 70% to 80% being singletons. Germline trimming cut 6 bases from V and 5 bases from J; bases unmatched to any gene: 6. Germline values: CDR1 MNHEY, CDR2 SVGAGI. The CDR3 loop spans 13 amino acids. The chain joins TRBV6-5 to TRBJ2-7, with 8 bases lining up with TRBD1. The sequenced sample was memory CD4+ T cells sorted from blood. Subset reported: CD45RA-negative fraction. The TCR comes from a man aged 18 to 30 in good health. The CDR3 loop reads CASSTTGAHEQYF. For the CDR3, the DNA is TGTGCCAGCAGCACGACAGGGGCTCACGAGCAGTACTTC.